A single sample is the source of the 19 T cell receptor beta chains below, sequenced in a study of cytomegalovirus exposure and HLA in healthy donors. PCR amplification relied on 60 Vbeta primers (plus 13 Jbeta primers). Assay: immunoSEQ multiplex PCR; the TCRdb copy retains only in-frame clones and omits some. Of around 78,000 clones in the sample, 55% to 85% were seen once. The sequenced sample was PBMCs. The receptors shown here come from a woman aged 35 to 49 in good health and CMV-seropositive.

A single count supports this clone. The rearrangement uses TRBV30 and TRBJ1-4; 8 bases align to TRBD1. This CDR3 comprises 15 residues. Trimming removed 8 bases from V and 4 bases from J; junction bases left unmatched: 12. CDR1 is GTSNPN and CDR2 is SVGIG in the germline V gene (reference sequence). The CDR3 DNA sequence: TGTGCCCTGAGTGACCAGGGGGCAATTAATGAAAAACTGTTTTTT. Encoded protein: CALSDQGAINEKLFF.

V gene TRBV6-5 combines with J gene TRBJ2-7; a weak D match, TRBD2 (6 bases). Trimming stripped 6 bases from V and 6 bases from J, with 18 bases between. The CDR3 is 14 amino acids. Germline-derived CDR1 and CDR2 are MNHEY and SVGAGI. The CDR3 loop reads CASRHNLRGAEQYF. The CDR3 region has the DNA TGTGCCAGCAGACATAATTTGCGGGGAGCCGAGCAGTACTTC.

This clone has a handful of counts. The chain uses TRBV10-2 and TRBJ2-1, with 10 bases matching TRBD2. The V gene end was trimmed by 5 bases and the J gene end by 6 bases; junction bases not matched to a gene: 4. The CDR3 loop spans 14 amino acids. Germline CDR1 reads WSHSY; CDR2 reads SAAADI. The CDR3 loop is CASSLAGGSNEQFF. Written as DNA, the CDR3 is TGCGCCAGCAGTTTAGCGGGAGGCAGCAATGAGCAGTTCTTC.

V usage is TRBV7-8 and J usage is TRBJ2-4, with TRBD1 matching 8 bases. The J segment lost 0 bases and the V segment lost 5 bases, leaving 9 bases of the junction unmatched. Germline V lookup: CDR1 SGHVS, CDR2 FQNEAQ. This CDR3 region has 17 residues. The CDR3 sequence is CASSPGQELIAKNIQYF. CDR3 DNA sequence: TGTGCCAGCAGCCCGGGACAGGAGCTTATAGCCAAAAACATTCAGTACTTC.

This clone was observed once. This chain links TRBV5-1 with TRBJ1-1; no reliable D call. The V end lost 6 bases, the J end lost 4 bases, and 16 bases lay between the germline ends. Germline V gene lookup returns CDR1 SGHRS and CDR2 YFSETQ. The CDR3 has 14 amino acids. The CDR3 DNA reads TGCGCCAGCACAAACCAATTGGAGGGCACTGAAGCTTTCTTT. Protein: CASTNQLEGTEAFF.

Written as DNA, the CDR3 is TGTGCCAGCAGCCACTCTAGCGGGGGCCTCCGGGTGGGTGAGCAGTTCTTC. Protein sequence: CASSHSSGGLRVGEQFF. The V call is TRBV7-2, the J call TRBJ2-1; 10 positions match TRBD2. CDR3 length equals 17 residues. The germline gives CDR1 SGHTA, CDR2 FQGNSA. The J segment lost 9 bases and the V segment lost 5 bases, leaving 16 bases of the junction unmatched.

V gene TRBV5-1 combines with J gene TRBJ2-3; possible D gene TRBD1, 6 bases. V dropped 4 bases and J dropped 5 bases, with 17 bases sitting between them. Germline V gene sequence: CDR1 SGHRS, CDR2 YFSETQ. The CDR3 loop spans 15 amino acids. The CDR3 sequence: CASSRSSLQGDTQYF. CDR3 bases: TGCGCCAGCAGCAGAAGTTCGCTACAGGGAGATACGCAGTATTTT. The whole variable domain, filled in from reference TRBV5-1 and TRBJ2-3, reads KAGVTQTPRYLIKTRGQQVTLSCSPISGHRSVSWYQQTPGQGLQFLFEYFSETQRNKGNFPGRFSGRQFSNSRSEMNVSTLELGDSALYLCASSRSSLQGDTQYFGPGTRLTVL.

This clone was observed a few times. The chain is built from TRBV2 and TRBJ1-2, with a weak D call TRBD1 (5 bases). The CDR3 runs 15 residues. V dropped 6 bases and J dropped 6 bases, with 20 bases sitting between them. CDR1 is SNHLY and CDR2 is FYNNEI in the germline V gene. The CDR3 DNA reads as TGTGCCAGCAGCGCAGAAATACAAGGGGTAAATGGCTACACCTTC. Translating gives CASSAEIQGVNGYTF.

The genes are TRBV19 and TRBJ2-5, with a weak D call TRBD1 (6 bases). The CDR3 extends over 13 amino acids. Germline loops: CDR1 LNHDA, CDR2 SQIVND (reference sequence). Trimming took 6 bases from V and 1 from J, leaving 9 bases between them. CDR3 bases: TGTGCCAGTAGGGGGGCCCCCCAAGAGACCCAGTACTTC. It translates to CASRGAPQETQYF.

In DNA, the CDR3 is TGTGCCAGCAGCGTTGCGGGGGGGCAGGCAGATACGCAGTATTTT. This sequence encodes CASSVAGGQADTQYF. The chain combines TRBV9 with TRBJ2-3; TRBD2 matches 9 bases. The CDR3 has 15 residues. J lost 4 bases, V lost 2 bases, and 5 bases had no gene match. CDR1 is SGDLS, CDR2 YYNGEE, per germline.

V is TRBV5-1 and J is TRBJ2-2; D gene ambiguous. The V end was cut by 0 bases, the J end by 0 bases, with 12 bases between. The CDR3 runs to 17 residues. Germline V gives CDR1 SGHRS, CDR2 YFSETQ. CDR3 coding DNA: TGCGCCAGCAGCTTGGGACTCTATATAACGAACACCGGGGAGCTGTTTTTT. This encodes CASSLGLYITNTGELFF.

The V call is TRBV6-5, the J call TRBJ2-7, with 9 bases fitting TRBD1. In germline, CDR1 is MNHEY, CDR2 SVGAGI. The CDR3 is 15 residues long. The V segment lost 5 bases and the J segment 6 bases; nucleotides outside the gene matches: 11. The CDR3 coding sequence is TGTGCCAGCAGTGCCCCGGGACAGGGCTCAAGCGAGCAGTACTTC. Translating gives CASSAPGQGSSEQYF.

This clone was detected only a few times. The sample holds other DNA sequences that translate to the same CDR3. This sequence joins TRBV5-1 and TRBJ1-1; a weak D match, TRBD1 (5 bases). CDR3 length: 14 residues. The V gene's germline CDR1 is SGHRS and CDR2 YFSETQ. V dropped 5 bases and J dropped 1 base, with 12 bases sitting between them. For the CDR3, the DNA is TGCGCCAGCAGTTCAGGGCAGCCGAACACTGAAGCTTTCTTT. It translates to CASSSGQPNTEAFF.

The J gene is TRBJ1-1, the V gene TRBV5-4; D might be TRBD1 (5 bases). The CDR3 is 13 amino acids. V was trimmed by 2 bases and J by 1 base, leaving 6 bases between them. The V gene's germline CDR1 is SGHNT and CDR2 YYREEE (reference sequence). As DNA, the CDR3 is TGTGCCAGCAGCTTTGACAGGAACACTGAAGCTTTCTTT. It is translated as CASSFDRNTEAFF.

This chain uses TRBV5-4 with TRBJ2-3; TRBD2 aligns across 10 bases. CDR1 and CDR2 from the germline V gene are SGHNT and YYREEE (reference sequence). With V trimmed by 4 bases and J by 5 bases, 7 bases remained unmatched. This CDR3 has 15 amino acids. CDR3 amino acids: CASSPAGGLLDTQYF. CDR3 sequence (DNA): TGTGCCAGCAGCCCAGCGGGGGGGCTGTTAGATACGCAGTATTTT. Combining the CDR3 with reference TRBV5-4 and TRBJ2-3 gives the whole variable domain ETGVTQSPTHLIKTRGQQVTLRCSSQSGHNTVSWYQQALGQGPQFIFQYYREEENGRGNFPPRFSGLQFPNYSSELNVNALELDDSALYLCASSPAGGLLDTQYFGPGTRLTVL.

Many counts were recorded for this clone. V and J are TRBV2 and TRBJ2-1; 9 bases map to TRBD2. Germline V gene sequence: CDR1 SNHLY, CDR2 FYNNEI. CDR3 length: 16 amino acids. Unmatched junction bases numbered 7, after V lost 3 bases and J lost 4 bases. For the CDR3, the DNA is TGTGCCAGCAGTGATGGGTCTAGCGGGACTTACAATGAGCAGTTCTTC. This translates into CASSDGSSGTYNEQFF. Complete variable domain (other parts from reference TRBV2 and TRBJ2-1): EPEVTQTPSHQVTQMGQEVILRCVPISNHLYFYWYRQILGQKVEFLVSFYNNEISEKSEIFDDQFSVERPDGSNFTLKIRSTKLEDSAMYFCASSDGSSGTYNEQFFGPGTRLTVL.

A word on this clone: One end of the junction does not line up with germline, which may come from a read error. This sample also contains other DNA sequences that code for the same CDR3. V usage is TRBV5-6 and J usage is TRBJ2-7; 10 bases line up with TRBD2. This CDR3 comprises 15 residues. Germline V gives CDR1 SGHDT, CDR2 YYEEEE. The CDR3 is CASSLVLAGGDEQYF. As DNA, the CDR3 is TGTGCCAGCAGCTTGGTCTTAGCGGGAGGTGACGAGCAATACTTC.

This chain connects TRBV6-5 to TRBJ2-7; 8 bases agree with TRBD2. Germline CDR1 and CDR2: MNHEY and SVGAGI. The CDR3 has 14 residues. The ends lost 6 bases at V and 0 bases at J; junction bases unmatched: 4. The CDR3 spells CASSPRGDSYEQYF. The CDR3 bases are TGTGCCAGCAGCCCGCGGGGGGACTCCTACGAGCAGTACTTC.

The CDR3 DNA reads TGTGCCTGGAGTTCCGGGACAACTTACAATGAGCAGTTCTTC. As protein: CAWSSGTTYNEQFF. The chain links TRBV30 to TRBJ2-1; possible D gene TRBD1, 6 bases. The length of the CDR3 is 14 residues. Trimming stripped 2 bases from V and 4 bases from J, with 12 bases between. From germline, CDR1 is GTSNPN and CDR2 SVGIG (reference sequence).